This TCR beta chain was observed in a study of shared clonotypes between healthy human individuals. Only in-frame clones appear in the TCRdb table, and some are missing; sequencing was by immunoSEQ multiplex PCR. The repertoire holds approximately 940,000 clones, more than 75% seen once, with approximately 1.5% in the top ten. J lost 1 base, V lost 0 bases, and 1 base had no gene match. Looked up from germline, CDR1 is MNHEY and CDR2 is SMNVEV (reference sequence). The length of the CDR3 is 15 residues. The rearrangement links TRBV27 to TRBJ2-7; 9 nucleotides agree with TRBD1. The TCR comes from a man aged 18 to 30 in good health. The specimen sequenced was memory CD4+ T cells sorted from blood. The subset denotes: CD45RA-negative fraction. DNA of the CDR3: TGTGCCAGCAGTTTATCGACAGGGGGATCCTACGAGCAGTACTTC. It is translated as CASSLSTGGSYEQYF.